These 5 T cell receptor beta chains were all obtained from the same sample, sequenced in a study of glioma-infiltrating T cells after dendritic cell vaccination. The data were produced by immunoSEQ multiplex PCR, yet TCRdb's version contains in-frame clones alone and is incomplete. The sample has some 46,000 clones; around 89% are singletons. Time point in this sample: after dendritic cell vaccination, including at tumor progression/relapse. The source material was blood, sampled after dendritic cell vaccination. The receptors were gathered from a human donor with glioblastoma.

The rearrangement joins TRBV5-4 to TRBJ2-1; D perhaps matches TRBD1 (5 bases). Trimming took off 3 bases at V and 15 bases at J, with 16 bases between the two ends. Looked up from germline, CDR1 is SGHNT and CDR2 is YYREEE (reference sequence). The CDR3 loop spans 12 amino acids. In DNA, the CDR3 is TGTGCCAGCAGCTCAAGACCAGGGTTACCGTTCTTC. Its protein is CASSSRPGLPFF.

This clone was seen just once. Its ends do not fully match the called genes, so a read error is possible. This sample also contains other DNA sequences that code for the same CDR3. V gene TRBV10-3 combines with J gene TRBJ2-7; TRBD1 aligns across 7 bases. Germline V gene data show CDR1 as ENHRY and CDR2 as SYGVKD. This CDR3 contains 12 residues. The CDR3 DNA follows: TGCGCCATCAGTGTTTCAGGGGGCGAGCAGTACTTC. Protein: CAISVSGGEQYF.

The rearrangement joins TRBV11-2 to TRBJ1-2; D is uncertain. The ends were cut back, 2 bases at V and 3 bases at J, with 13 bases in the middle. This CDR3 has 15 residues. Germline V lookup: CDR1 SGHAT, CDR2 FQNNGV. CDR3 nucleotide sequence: TGTGCCAGCAGCTTACACGGGAACCTAGACTATGGCTACACCTTC. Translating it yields CASSLHGNLDYGYTF.

The CDR3 region is CASSPGHGSGANVLTF. The CDR3 nucleotides are TGCGCCAGCAGCCCTGGACACGGCTCTGGGGCCAACGTCCTGACTTTC. The V gene is TRBV5-1, the J gene TRBJ2-6; a weak D match, TRBD1 (5 bases). Between the trimmed V and J ends, which lost 4 bases and 0 bases, there was a span of 11 bases. The CDR3 loop spans 16 amino acids. The germline V gene has CDR1 SGHRS and CDR2 YFSETQ. The whole variable domain, remainder taken from reference TRBV5-1 and TRBJ2-6, is KAGVTQTPRYLIKTRGQQVTLSCSPISGHRSVSWYQQTPGQGLQFLFEYFSETQRNKGNFPGRFSGRQFSNSRSEMNVSTLELGDSALYLCASSPGHGSGANVLTFGAGSRLTVL.

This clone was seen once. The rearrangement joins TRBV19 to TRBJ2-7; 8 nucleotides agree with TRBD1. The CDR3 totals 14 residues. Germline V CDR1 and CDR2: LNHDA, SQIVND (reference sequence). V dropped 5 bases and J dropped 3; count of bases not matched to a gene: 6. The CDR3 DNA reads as TGTGCCAGTAGTCTTGGACAGGGCCTCTACGAGCAGTACTTC. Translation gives CASSLGQGLYEQYF.